This T cell receptor (beta chain) was sequenced in a study of blood T cells in healthy people across ages. Together with a sample-barcoded 5' primer, a J-beta primer mix was included in a second PCR lasting about 7 to 11 cycles. A 12-random-nucleotide template-switch adaptor tagged each cDNA molecule. TCRdb fed the 5' RACE reads into MiXCR, producing one record per CDR3 protein. The table lists 800,000 or so distinct CDR3 sequences, about 46% of them singletons. The study, taken as a whole, reports: Donor CMV status, an unknown factor, possibly confounded changes in expanded clonotypes.

Healthy individuals of Caucasian origin from Russia, aged roughly 6 to 90, served as donors. Each sample yielded at least 6 micrograms of PBMC total RNA. As for this clonotype: Its antigen remains unidentified.

With 4 bases removed from V and 15 bases from J, the gap between germline ends came to 13 bases. This CDR3 is 11 amino acids long. Germline V gene lookup returns CDR1 MDHEN and CDR2 SYDVKM. This TCR came from a man older than 75 in good health. This chain joins TRBV28 and TRBJ2-4; D is ambiguous. The specimen was blood. CDR3 protein: CASSYWGLWYF. CDR3 bases: TGTGCCAGCAGTTATTGGGGTCTTTGGTACTTC. Full variable domain (outside the CDR3, taken from reference TRBV28 and TRBJ2-4): DVKVTQSSRYLVKRTGEKVFLECVQDMDHENMFWYRQDPGLGLRLIYFSYDVKMKEKGDIPEGYSVSREKKERFSLILESASTNQTSMYLCASSYWGLWYFGAGTRLSVL.